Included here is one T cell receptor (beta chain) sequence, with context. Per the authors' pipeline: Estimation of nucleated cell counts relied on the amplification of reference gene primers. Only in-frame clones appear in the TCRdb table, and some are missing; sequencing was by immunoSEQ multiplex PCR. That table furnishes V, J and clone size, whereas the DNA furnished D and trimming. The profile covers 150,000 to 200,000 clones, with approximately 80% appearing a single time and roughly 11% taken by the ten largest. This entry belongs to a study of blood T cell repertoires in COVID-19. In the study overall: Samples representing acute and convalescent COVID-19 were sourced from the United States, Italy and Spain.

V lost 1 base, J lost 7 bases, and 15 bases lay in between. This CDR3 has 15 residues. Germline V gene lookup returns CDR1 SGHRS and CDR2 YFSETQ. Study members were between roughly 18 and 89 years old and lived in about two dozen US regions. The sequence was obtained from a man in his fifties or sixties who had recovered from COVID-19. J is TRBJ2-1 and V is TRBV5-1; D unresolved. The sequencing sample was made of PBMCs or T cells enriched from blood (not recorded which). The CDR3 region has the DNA TGCGCCAGCAGCTTGAGTTCTCACTTCAGGAATGAGCAGTTCTTC. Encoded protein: CASSLSSHFRNEQFF. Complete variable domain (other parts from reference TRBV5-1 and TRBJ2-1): KAGVTQTPRYLIKTRGQQVTLSCSPISGHRSVSWYQQTPGQGLQFLFEYFSETQRNKGNFPGRFSGRQFSNSRSEMNVSTLELGDSALYLCASSLSSHFRNEQFFGPGTRLTVL.